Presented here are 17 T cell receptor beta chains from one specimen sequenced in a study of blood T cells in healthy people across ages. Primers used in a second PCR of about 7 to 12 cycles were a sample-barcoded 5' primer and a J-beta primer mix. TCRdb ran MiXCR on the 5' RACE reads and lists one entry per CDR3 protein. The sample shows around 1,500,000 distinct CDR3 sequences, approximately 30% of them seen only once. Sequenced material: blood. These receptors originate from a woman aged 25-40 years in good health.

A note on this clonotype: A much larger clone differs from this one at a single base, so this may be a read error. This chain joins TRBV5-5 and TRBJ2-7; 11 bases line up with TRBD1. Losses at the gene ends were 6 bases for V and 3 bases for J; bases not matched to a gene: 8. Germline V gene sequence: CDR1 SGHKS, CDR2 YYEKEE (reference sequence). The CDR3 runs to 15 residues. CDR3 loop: CASTRAGTGGYEQYF. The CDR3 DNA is TGTGCCAGCACCCGTGCCGGGACAGGGGGCTACGAGCAGTACTTC. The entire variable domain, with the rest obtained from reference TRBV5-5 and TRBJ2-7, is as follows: DAGVTQSPTHLIKTRGQQVTLRCSPISGHKSVSWYQQVLGQGPQFIFQYYEKEERGRGNFPDRFSARQFPNYSSELNVNALLLGDSALYLCASTRAGTGGYEQYFGPGTRLTVT.

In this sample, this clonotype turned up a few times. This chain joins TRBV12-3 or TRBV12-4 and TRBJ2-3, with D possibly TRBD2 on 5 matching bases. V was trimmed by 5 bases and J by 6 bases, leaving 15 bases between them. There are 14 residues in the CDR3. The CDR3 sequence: CASSPGEARDTQYF. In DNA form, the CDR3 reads TGTGCCAGCAGTCCCGGGGAAGCGCGGGATACGCAGTATTTT.

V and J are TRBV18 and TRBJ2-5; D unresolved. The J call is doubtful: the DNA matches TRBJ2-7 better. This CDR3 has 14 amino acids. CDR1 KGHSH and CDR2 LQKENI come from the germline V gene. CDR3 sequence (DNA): TGTGCCAGCTCACAAGAAGGATATAGATACGAGCAGTACTTC. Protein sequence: CASSQEGYRYEQYF.

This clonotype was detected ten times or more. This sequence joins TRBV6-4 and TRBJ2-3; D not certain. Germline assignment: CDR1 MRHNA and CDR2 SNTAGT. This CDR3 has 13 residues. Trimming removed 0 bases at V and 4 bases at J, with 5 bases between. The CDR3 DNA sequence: TGTGCCAGCAGTGACTCAGAGGCAGATACGCAGTATTTT. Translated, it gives CASSDSEADTQYF.

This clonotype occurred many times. In DNA form, the CDR3 reads TGTGCCAGCAGGCGACAGGGGGATATATACGAGCAGTACTTC. It codes for CASRRQGDIYEQYF. The J gene is TRBJ2-7, the V gene TRBV28; the match to TRBD1 covers 9 bases. The CDR3 has 14 amino acids. CDR1 and CDR2 from the germline V gene are MDHEN and SYDVKM. Germline trimming cut 6 bases from V and 4 bases from J; bases unmatched to any gene: 7.

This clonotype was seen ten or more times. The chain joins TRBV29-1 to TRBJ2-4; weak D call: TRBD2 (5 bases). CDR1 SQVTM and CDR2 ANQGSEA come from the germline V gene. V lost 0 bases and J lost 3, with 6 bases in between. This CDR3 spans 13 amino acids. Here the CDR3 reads CSVEEGVKNIQYF. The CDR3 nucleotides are TGCAGCGTTGAAGAGGGAGTCAAAAACATTCAGTACTTC.

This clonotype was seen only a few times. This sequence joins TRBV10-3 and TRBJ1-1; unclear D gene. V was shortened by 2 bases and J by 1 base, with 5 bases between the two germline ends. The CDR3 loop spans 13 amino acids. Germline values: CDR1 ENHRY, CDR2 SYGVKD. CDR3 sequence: CAISEMQNTEAFF. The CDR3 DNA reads TGTGCCATCAGTGAGATGCAGAACACTGAAGCTTTCTTT.

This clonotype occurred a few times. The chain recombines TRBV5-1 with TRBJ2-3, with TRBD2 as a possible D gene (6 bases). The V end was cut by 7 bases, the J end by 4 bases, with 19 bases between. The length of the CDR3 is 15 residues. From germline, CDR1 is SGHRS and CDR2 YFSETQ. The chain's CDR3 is CASAPGLNFPDTQYF. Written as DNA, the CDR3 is TGCGCCAGCGCACCGGGACTGAACTTCCCAGATACGCAGTATTTT.

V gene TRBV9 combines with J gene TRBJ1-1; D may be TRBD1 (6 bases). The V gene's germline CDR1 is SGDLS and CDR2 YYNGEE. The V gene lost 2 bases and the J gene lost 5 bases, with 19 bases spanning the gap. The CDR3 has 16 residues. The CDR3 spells CASSVAGGQLITEAFF. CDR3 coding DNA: TGTGCCAGCAGCGTCGCGGGGGGCCAGCTTATTACTGAAGCTTTCTTT.

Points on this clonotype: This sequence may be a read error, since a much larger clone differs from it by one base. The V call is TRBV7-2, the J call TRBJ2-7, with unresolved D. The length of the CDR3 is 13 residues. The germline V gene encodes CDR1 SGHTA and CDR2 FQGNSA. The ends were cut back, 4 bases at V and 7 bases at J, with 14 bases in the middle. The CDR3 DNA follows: TGTGCCAGCAGCTCGGGCCCGAATAAGGAGCAGTACTTC. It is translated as CASSSGPNKEQYF.

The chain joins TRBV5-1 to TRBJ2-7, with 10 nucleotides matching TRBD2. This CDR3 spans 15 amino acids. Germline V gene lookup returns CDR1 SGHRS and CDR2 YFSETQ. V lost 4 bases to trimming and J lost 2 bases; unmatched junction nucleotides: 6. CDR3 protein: CASSTQLAGTYEQYF. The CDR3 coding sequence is TGCGCCAGCAGCACACAACTAGCGGGGACCTACGAGCAGTACTTC.

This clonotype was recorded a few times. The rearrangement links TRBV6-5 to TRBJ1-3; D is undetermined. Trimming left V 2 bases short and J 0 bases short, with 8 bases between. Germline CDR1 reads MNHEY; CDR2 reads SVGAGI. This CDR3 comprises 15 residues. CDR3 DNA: TGTGCCAGCAGTTACGCCCTGAGCTCTGGAAACACCATATATTTT. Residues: CASSYALSSGNTIYF.

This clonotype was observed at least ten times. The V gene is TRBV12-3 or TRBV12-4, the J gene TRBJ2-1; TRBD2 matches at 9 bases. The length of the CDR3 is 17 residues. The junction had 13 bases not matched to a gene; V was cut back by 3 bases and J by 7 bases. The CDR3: CASSFGNLAGVENEQFF. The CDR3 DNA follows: TGTGCCAGCAGTTTCGGGAACTTAGCGGGAGTAGAGAATGAGCAGTTCTTC.

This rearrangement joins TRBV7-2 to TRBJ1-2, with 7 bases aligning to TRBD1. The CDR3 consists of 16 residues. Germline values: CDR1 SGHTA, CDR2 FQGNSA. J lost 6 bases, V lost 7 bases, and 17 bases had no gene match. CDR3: CASTNGPGQLGHGYTF. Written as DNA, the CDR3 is TGTGCCAGCACAAACGGCCCGGGACAGCTTGGCCATGGCTACACCTTC.

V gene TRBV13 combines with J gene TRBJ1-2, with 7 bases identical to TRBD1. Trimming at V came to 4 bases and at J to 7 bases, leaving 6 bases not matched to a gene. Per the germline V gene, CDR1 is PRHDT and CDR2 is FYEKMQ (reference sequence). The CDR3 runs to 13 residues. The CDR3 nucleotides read TGTGCCAGCAGCTCTACAGGGGTCGCTGGCTACACCTTC. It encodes CASSSTGVAGYTF.

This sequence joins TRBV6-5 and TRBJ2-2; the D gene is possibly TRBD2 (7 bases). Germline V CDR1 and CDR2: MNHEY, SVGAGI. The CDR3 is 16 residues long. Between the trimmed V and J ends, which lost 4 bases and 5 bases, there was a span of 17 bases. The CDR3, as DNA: TGTGCCAGCAGTTCCCATAGGGGGGGTGGAACCGGGGAGCTGTTTTTT. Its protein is CASSSHRGGGTGELFF.

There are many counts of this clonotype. The CDR3 region has the DNA TGTGCCAGCAGTGAATTAAGGCTGGACAGCCACGCCAAAAACATTCAGTACTTC. Translation gives CASSELRLDSHAKNIQYF. This chain uses TRBV6-1 with TRBJ2-4; D is perhaps TRBD1 (6 bases). This CDR3 spans 18 amino acids. Per germline, CDR1 MNHNS and CDR2 SASEGT. Trimming pared 2 bases from V and 1 base from J, leaving 18 bases between.